This T cell receptor (beta chain) was documented in a study of shared T cell receptors in the human thymus. The V end was cut by 6 bases, the J end by 9 bases, with 12 bases between. The germline V gene has CDR1 MNHNY and CDR2 SVGAGI (reference sequence). CDR3 length equals 13 residues. Using immunoSEQ multiplex PCR, the repertoire was profiled, and TCRdb retains in-frame clones only, with some absent. Altogether hundreds of thousands of clones are present, more than 70% being singletons, with the ten largest covering 0.0094%. Separately, the same data were catalogued under a study of human thymus T cells. As that study records: What related research reported was that thymic repertoires overlapped highly among unrelated individuals.

The chain recombines TRBV6-6 with TRBJ1-6; D may be TRBD1 (6 bases). The sample was thymocytes. This TCR was recovered from a boy less than two years old with a congenital heart defect. The CDR3 here is CASSHRQASPLHF. The DNA of the CDR3 is TGTGCCAGCAGCCATCGACAGGCTTCACCCCTCCACTTT.